Below, 10 T cell receptor beta chains from the same sample are listed, as sequenced in a study of neoadjuvant anti-PD-1 for oral cavity cancer. Generated by immunoSEQ multiplex PCR, the TCRdb table keeps only in-frame clones and is missing some. The repertoire holds about 9,800 clones, with about three fifths as singletons. The time point is: after neoadjuvant nivolumab, at surgical resection. Sequenced material: PBMCs, taken after nivolumab (anti-PD-1) treatment. These receptors all come from a person aged 35-79 years with oral cavity squamous cell carcinoma.

V usage is TRBV5-1 and J usage is TRBJ2-7; D call uncertain. Germline CDR1 SGHRS, CDR2 YFSETQ. The CDR3 spans 16 residues. V lost 4 bases and J lost 0, with 17 bases in between. CDR3 protein: CASSRQGSAFSYEQYF. DNA for the CDR3: TGCGCCAGCAGCCGGCAAGGGTCAGCCTTCTCCTACGAGCAGTACTTC.

This clone was detected only once. The CDR3 region is CATMGLDLSEQYF. The CDR3 DNA reads TGTGCCACAATGGGACTAGACCTCAGCGAGCAGTACTTC. V and J are TRBV7-9 and TRBJ2-7; 8 bases line up with TRBD2. Germline V gene sequence: CDR1 SEHNR, CDR2 FQNEAQ (reference sequence). The CDR3 has 13 amino acids. J lost 6 bases, V lost 10 bases, and 11 bases had no gene match. Full variable domain (missing parts from reference TRBV7-9 and TRBJ2-7): DTGVSQNPRHKITKRGQNVTFRCDPISEHNRLYWYRQTLGQGPEFLTYFQNEAQLEKSRLLSDRFSAERPKGSFSTLEIQRTEQGDSAMYLCATMGLDLSEQYFGPGTRLTVT.

This clone appeared a few times. The chain has TRBV5-1 and TRBJ2-6, with D maybe TRBD1 (5 bases). The CDR3 loop spans 18 amino acids. Trimming stripped 1 base from V and 0 bases from J, with 14 bases between. Germline values: CDR1 SGHRS, CDR2 YFSETQ. The CDR3 DNA sequence: TGCGCCAGCAGCTTGTCCTCAGGGTTGTACTCTGGGGCCAACGTCCTGACTTTC. As protein: CASSLSSGLYSGANVLTF.

This clone appeared a few times. The genes are TRBV7-9 and TRBJ1-1; possibly TRBD1 for D (5 bases). The CDR3 sequence is 15 residues long. Germline V gene data show CDR1 as SEHNR and CDR2 as FQNEAQ (reference sequence). The germline V and J ends were trimmed by 5 bases and 3 bases, with 16 bases remaining between them. The CDR3 DNA sequence: TGTGCCAGCAGCGCTCCGGGACGGGGCGACACTGAAGCTTTCTTT. It specifies CASSAPGRGDTEAFF.

V and J are TRBV5-1 and TRBJ2-3; the match to TRBD1 covers 8 bases. The germline V gene has CDR1 SGHRS and CDR2 YFSETQ. J lost 5 bases, V lost 4 bases, and 6 bases had no gene match. The CDR3 runs 14 residues. The CDR3 reads CASSPGGAGDTQYF. The CDR3 DNA follows: TGCGCCAGCAGCCCAGGGGGCGCAGGAGATACGCAGTATTTT.

The chain carries TRBV5-6 and TRBJ1-5; 9 bases match TRBD1. V lost 4 bases and J lost 3; bases outside the gene matches: 5. Per the germline V gene, CDR1 is SGHDT and CDR2 is YYEEEE. This CDR3 is built from 15 residues. CDR3 DNA: TGTGCCAGCAGCACGGGACAGGGAAACAATCAGCCCCAGCATTTT. This translates into CASSTGQGNNQPQHF.

This clone was recorded a few times. The chain combines TRBV27 with TRBJ2-7; tentatively, D is TRBD1 or TRBD2 (5 bases each). The length of the CDR3 is 14 residues. The ends were cut back, 5 bases at V and 4 bases at J, with 15 bases in the middle. The germline V gene encodes CDR1 MNHEY and CDR2 SMNVEV (reference sequence). Written as DNA, the CDR3 is TGTGCCAGCAGTCGCCGTGGTTGGGGGTACGAGCAGTACTTC. Amino acid sequence: CASSRRGWGYEQYF.

This chain joins TRBV19 and TRBJ1-5; weak D call: TRBD1 (5 bases). Trimming took off 7 bases at V and 2 bases at J, with 15 bases between the two ends. The CDR3 extends over 15 amino acids. Germline V gene sequence: CDR1 LNHDA, CDR2 SQIVND (reference sequence). Here the CDR3 reads CASTIQGGGNQPQHF. CDR3 in DNA: TGTGCCAGTACCATCCAGGGTGGAGGCAATCAGCCCCAGCATTTT.

The gene calls are TRBV7-9 and TRBJ2-1, with a possible D match to TRBD2 (5 bases). Trimming took 4 bases from V and 4 from J, leaving 14 bases between them. The CDR3 is 15 amino acids. The germline CDR1 and CDR2 sequences are SEHNR and FQNEAQ (reference sequence). The CDR3: CASSSPSRGYNEQFF. As DNA, the CDR3 is TGTGCCAGCAGCTCCCCTAGCCGTGGGTACAATGAGCAGTTCTTC.

V gene TRBV29-1 combines with J gene TRBJ1-1; 7 nucleotides match TRBD1. Losses at the gene ends were 4 bases for V and 1 base for J; bases not matched to a gene: 3. The CDR3 length is 13 residues. Germline V gene lookup returns CDR1 SQVTM and CDR2 ANQGSEA. The CDR3 region has the DNA TGCAGCGTTGTTGGACAGGAGAACACTGAAGCTTTCTTT. Translation: CSVVGQENTEAFF.